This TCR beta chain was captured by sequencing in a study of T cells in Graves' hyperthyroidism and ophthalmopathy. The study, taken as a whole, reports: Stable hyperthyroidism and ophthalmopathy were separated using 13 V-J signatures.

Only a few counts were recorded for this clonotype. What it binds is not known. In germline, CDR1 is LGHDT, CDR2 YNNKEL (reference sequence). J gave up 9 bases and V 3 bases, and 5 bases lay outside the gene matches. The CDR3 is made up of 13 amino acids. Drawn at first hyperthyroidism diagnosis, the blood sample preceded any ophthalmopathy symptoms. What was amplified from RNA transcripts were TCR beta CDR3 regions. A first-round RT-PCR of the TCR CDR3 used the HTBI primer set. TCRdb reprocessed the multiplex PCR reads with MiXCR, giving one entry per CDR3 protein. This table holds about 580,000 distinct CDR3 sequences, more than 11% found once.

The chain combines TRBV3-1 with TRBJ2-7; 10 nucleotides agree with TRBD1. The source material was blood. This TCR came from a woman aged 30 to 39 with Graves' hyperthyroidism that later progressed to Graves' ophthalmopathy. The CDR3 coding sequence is TGTGCCAGCAGCCAGGGGACAGGGGAAGGGCAGTACTTC. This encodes CASSQGTGEGQYF.